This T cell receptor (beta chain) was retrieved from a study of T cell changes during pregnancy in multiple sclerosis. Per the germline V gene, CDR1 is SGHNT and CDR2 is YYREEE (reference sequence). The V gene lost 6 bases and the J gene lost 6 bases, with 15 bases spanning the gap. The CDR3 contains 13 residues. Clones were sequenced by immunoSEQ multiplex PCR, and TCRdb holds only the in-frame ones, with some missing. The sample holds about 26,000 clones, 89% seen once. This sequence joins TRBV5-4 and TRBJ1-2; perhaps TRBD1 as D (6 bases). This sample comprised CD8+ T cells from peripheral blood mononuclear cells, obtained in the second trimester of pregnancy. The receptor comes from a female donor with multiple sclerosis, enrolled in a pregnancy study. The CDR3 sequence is CASKVRGSDGYTF. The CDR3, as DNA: TGTGCCAGCAAAGTTAGGGGGTCGGATGGCTACACCTTC.